The 23 T cell receptor beta chains reported below all come from one sample, sequenced in a study of post-analysis software for immune sequencing data. Prepared libraries of TCR beta cDNA carried unique molecular identifiers. Via MiXCR, TCRdb re-called the PCR reads, giving one row per CDR3 protein. This table holds around 500,000 distinct CDR3 sequences, less than 40% found once. Findings and limits, study-wide: Controls showed lower frequencies than patients for a handful of TRBV segments, and TRBV5-6, TRBV5-1 and TRBV20-1 were among these.

Their antigens are not known. Specimen: blood. The source is a girl under 18 with multiple sclerosis.

The chain links TRBV3-1 to TRBJ1-1; D is unclear. The CDR3 has 15 residues. With 4 bases removed from V and 5 bases from J, the gap between germline ends came to 17 bases. Germline CDR1 LGHDT, CDR2 YNNKEL (reference sequence). In nucleotides, the CDR3 is TGTGCCAGCAGCCGGGTCCGGACGGGAAGGACTGAAGCTTTCTTT. Translating gives CASSRVRTGRTEAFF.

There are a few counts of this clonotype. The V gene is TRBV7-9, the J gene TRBJ2-3; 8 nucleotides align to TRBD2. Unmatched junction bases numbered 8, after V lost 5 bases and J lost 1 base. The CDR3 contains 16 residues. Germline-derived CDR1 and CDR2 are SEHNR and FQNEAQ (reference sequence). CDR3 in amino acids: CASSPGPRGGTDTQYF. The CDR3, as DNA: TGTGCCAGCAGCCCCGGCCCGCGGGGGGGCACAGATACGCAGTATTTT.

This clonotype has just a few counts. This chain joins TRBV7-2 and TRBJ2-7; TRBD2 matches at 8 bases. The CDR3 length is 20 residues. Germline V CDR1 and CDR2: SGHTA, FQGNSA. Trimming at V came to 1 base and at J to 0 bases, leaving 17 bases not matched to a gene. For the CDR3, the DNA is TGTGCCAGCAGCTTAGGGTCGTTGACTGGCGGGGGGCCGTACTCCTACGAGCAGTACTTC. This codes for CASSLGSLTGGGPYSYEQYF.

This clonotype has a handful of counts. V usage is TRBV5-1 and J usage is TRBJ2-5; 9 bases are a match to TRBD1. J was trimmed by 4 bases and V by 3 bases; bases with no gene match: 7. The CDR3 is 15 residues long. Germline loops: CDR1 SGHRS, CDR2 YFSETQ. The CDR3 nucleotides read TGCGCCAGCAGCTCCTCCGGGACAGGGAGAGAGACCCAGTACTTC. Translation: CASSSSGTGRETQYF.

The V gene is TRBV20-1, the J gene TRBJ2-1; tentatively, D is TRBD2 (6 bases). Germline assignment: CDR1 DFQATT and CDR2 SNEGSKA (reference sequence). The CDR3 sequence is 14 residues long. V lost 0 bases and J lost 6, with 12 bases in between. The DNA for the CDR3 is TGCAGTGCTAGAGACTCGGGGACTCTCAATGAGCAGTTCTTC. It is translated as CSARDSGTLNEQFF.

The chain employs TRBV6-6 and TRBJ1-2; 7 bases are a match to TRBD1. CDR3 size: 15 residues. Germline V gene lookup returns CDR1 MNHNY and CDR2 SVGAGI (reference sequence). V was pared by 0 bases and J by 6 bases, with 7 bases of the junction left unmatched. CDR3 sequence: CASSYSRQGGNGYTF. The CDR3 DNA reads as TGTGCCAGCAGTTACTCGCGACAGGGAGGAAATGGCTACACCTTC.

J is TRBJ1-2 and V is TRBV20-1, with a tentative D call TRBD1 (5 bases). V was trimmed by 1 base and J by 9 bases, leaving 12 bases between them. The CDR3 loop spans 12 amino acids. Germline CDR1 is DFQATT and CDR2 is SNEGSKA (reference sequence). The CDR3 bases are TGCAGTGCTAGAGGGGACGACGGCAGCTACACCTTC. It codes for CSARGDDGSYTF.

The chain combines TRBV11-2 with TRBJ2-5; no clear D. V was clipped by 2 bases and J by 5 bases, with 9 bases between them. This CDR3 spans 13 amino acids. Germline V gene data show CDR1 as SGHAT and CDR2 as FQNNGV. This chain's CDR3 is CASSLTDGETQYF. CDR3 bases: TGTGCCAGCAGCTTAACAGATGGTGAGACCCAGTACTTC.

The chain carries TRBV24-1 and TRBJ2-3; TRBD2 matches 11 bases. Losses at the gene ends were 1 base for V and 3 bases for J; bases not matched to a gene: 5. Germline values: CDR1 KGHDR, CDR2 SFDVKD. This CDR3 is built from 17 residues. CDR3: CATSDFPSGRSTDTQYF. The CDR3 DNA reads as TGTGCCACCAGTGATTTTCCTAGCGGGAGGTCAACAGATACGCAGTATTTT.

The chain couples TRBV7-8 to TRBJ2-6; D may be TRBD1 (6 bases). The CDR3 covers 17 residues. V lost 3 bases, J lost 0 bases, and 12 bases lay in between. Germline CDR1 reads SGHVS; CDR2 reads FQNEAQ. CDR3 protein: CASSLGTQNSGANVLTF. CDR3 DNA: TGTGCCAGCAGCTTGGGGACACAAAACTCTGGGGCCAACGTCCTGACTTTC.

This rearrangement joins TRBV3-1 to TRBJ2-5; D is undetermined. V was clipped by 1 base and J by 0 bases, with 9 bases between them. This CDR3 is 15 amino acids long. The germline V gene has CDR1 LGHDT and CDR2 YNNKEL (reference sequence). The CDR3 is CASSQGVRYQETQYF. CDR3 DNA: TGTGCCAGCAGCCAAGGGGTCAGGTACCAAGAGACCCAGTACTTC.

This clonotype appeared a few times. The genes are TRBV20-1 and TRBJ2-5, with 7 bases aligning to TRBD2. This CDR3 is built from 15 residues. Germline assignment: CDR1 DFQATT and CDR2 SNEGSKA (reference sequence). Trimming at V came to 5 bases and at J to 4 bases, leaving 13 bases not matched to a gene. In DNA, the CDR3 is TGCAGTGCTTCGACTAGCCATCTTCCGGGAGAGACCCAGTACTTC. Protein product: CSASTSHLPGETQYF.

The sample holds a few counts of this clonotype. This chain connects TRBV12-3 or TRBV12-4 to TRBJ2-3; D perhaps matches TRBD1 (7 bases). This CDR3 has 17 residues. Trimming cost V 4 bases and J 6 bases, with 23 bases left between them. CDR3 loop: CASSSRQGLLREDTQYF. In DNA form, the CDR3 reads TGTGCCAGCAGTTCCCGACAGGGACTCCTAAGGGAGGATACGCAGTATTTT.

The chain combines TRBV4-1 with TRBJ1-1, with TRBD1 as a possible D gene (6 bases). Trimming took off 4 bases at V and 11 bases at J, with 14 bases between the two ends. Germline-derived CDR1 and CDR2 are MGHRA and YSYEKL. This CDR3 is 12 amino acids long. The CDR3 DNA is TGCGCCAGCAGCCGGGGGGCAGGGGCGGCTTTCTTT. It yields the protein CASSRGAGAAFF.

The chain recombines TRBV20-1 with TRBJ2-3; D remains unclear. The germline CDR1 and CDR2 sequences are DFQATT and SNEGSKA (reference sequence). Trimming stripped 0 bases from V and 6 bases from J, with 10 bases between. The CDR3 is 13 residues long. CDR3 bases: TGCAGTGCTAGAGAGAGCATTGGCGATACGCAGTATTTT. This encodes CSARESIGDTQYF.

The chain recombines TRBV13 with TRBJ1-1, with D maybe TRBD1 (5 bases). V shed 2 bases and J shed 6 bases, with 16 bases lying between them. Germline V gene sequence: CDR1 PRHDT, CDR2 FYEKMQ (reference sequence). The CDR3 contains 15 residues. The CDR3 is CASSLRGPTVPEAFF. Here the CDR3 DNA reads TGTGCCAGCAGCTTAAGGGGACCTACCGTCCCTGAAGCTTTCTTT.

This clonotype was counted only a few times. The V call is TRBV7-9, the J call TRBJ2-6, with a weak D call TRBD1 (5 bases). The germline V and J ends were trimmed by 1 base and 0 bases, with 13 bases remaining between them. Germline-derived CDR1 and CDR2 are SEHNR and FQNEAQ (reference sequence). This CDR3 has 18 amino acids. For the CDR3, the DNA is TGTGCCAGCAGCTTAGGCAGGGCATTCAGCTCTGGGGCCAACGTCCTGACTTTC. It yields the protein CASSLGRAFSSGANVLTF.

This sequence joins TRBV5-1 and TRBJ1-1; TRBD1 is a possible D gene (6 bases). The CDR3 extends over 14 amino acids. Trimming pared 4 bases from V and 2 bases from J, leaving 12 bases between. CDR1 and CDR2 (germline): SGHRS, YFSETQ. The CDR3 protein is CASSPGTFNTEAFF. CDR3 bases: TGCGCCAGCAGCCCGGGGACATTCAACACTGAAGCTTTCTTT.

This clonotype was counted only a few times. The CDR3 loop is CASGYRDEETQYF. As DNA, the CDR3 is TGTGCCAGCGGGTACAGGGACGAAGAGACCCAGTACTTC. The chain recombines TRBV6-6 with TRBJ2-5, with D possibly TRBD1 on 6 matching bases. In germline, CDR1 is MNHNY, CDR2 SVGAGI (reference sequence). The CDR3 consists of 13 residues. V was trimmed by 8 bases and J by 3 bases, leaving 13 bases between them.

This clonotype was counted a few times. The chain has TRBV10-1 and TRBJ2-1; D may correspond to TRBD1 or TRBD2 (6 bases each). CDR3 length: 14 residues. The V gene's germline CDR1 is WNHNN and CDR2 SYGVQD (reference sequence). Trimming stripped 3 bases from V and 7 bases from J, with 13 bases between. For the CDR3, the DNA is TGCGCCAGCAGTGAAGGGGGGTACCAGAATGAGCAGTTCTTC. Encoded protein: CASSEGGYQNEQFF.

V gene TRBV25-1 combines with J gene TRBJ2-3; D unresolved. Germline lookup yields CDR1 MGHDK and CDR2 SYGVNS. CDR3 length equals 11 residues. V was cut by 1 base and J by 7 bases, with 3 bases left in between. The CDR3 DNA sequence: TGTGCCAGCAGTGAATTCTATACGCAGTATTTT. Protein product: CASSEFYTQYF.

The chain combines TRBV9 with TRBJ2-1; TRBD2 matches at 9 bases. The CDR3 runs to 15 residues. The V and J ends lost 3 bases and 6 bases, in that order; junction bases with no gene match: 7. CDR1 and CDR2 (germline): SGDLS, YYNGEE. CDR3 residues: CASSAGGGAGNEQFF. CDR3 nucleotides: TGTGCCAGCAGCGCCGGCGGGGGGGCGGGCAATGAGCAGTTCTTC.

The chain recombines TRBV5-1 with TRBJ2-7, with TRBD2 matching 12 bases. The end of the DNA is better explained by TRBJ2-5, so the J call may be wrong. The CDR3 sequence is 14 residues long. Germline V CDR1 and CDR2: SGHRS, YFSETQ. CDR3 protein: CASSSTSGGETQYF. The CDR3 DNA is TGCGCCAGCAGCTCGACTAGCGGGGGAGAGACCCAGTACTTC.